These 11 T cell receptor beta chains came from one sample sequenced in a study of T cell responses to AZD1222 COVID-19 vaccine. This table comes from immunoSEQ multiplex PCR, and its TCRdb copy is limited to in-frame clones, with some not included. The profile shows about 130,000 clones, 80% to 95% of them singletons. Material: peripheral blood, obtained on day 0 of AZD1222 vaccination. All receptors derive from an adult in good health.

V gene TRBV18 combines with J gene TRBJ1-6; 10 bases line up with TRBD1. This CDR3 spans 16 amino acids. Germline V gene data show CDR1 as KGHSH and CDR2 as LQKENI. V lost 3 bases, J lost 10 bases, and 9 bases stayed unmatched. The CDR3 nucleotides are TGTGCCAGCTCACCCGTGACAGGGGGCCCCGGCTCACCCCTCCACTTT. This gives the protein CASSPVTGGPGSPLHF.

The genes are TRBV5-1 and TRBJ1-4, with D hard to call. V shed 5 bases and J shed 4 bases, with 9 bases lying between them. The CDR3 has 13 amino acids. CDR1 and CDR2 (germline): SGHRS, YFSETQ. The CDR3 DNA is TGCGCCAGCAGAAGCAGAAATAATGAAAAACTGTTTTTT. This translates into CASRSRNNEKLFF.

This chain connects TRBV9 to TRBJ2-3; no reliable D call. This CDR3 is 14 amino acids long. Germline values: CDR1 SGDLS, CDR2 YYNGEE. Trimming removed 2 bases from V and 0 bases from J, with 7 bases in between. CDR3 loop: CASSVIGSTDTQYF. The CDR3 nucleotides are TGTGCCAGCAGCGTGATAGGAAGCACAGATACGCAGTATTTT.

The V gene is TRBV7-6, the J gene TRBJ2-1; 8 nucleotides line up with TRBD2. The germline V gene has CDR1 SGHVS and CDR2 FNYEAQ. The CDR3 runs to 16 residues. The trim removed 5 bases at V and 0 bases at J, leaving 6 bases unmatched. CDR3 nucleotide sequence: TGTGCCAGCAGCGCCGGGAGGGGGACCTCCTACAATGAGCAGTTCTTC. It yields the protein CASSAGRGTSYNEQFF.

This chain uses TRBV5-1 with TRBJ2-3; 8 bases agree with TRBD1. CDR1 SGHRS and CDR2 YFSETQ come from the germline V gene. CDR3 length: 16 amino acids. V was clipped by 2 bases and J by 4 bases; unmatched bases: 9. The CDR3 region is CASSLGRTGFSDTQYF. CDR3 DNA: TGCGCCAGCAGCTTAGGAAGGACAGGGTTCTCAGATACGCAGTATTTT.

The rearrangement joins TRBV5-1 to TRBJ2-3; D is undetermined. Germline assignment: CDR1 SGHRS and CDR2 YFSETQ. V shed 0 bases and J shed 0 bases, with 11 bases lying between them. CDR3 length equals 16 residues. The CDR3 nucleotides are TGCGCCAGCAGCTTGGCCCTCCCTTCTAGCACAGATACGCAGTATTTT. It yields the protein CASSLALPSSTDTQYF.

This clone was counted once. This rearrangement joins TRBV27 to TRBJ2-1, with a tentative D call TRBD2 (6 bases). The CDR3 covers 14 residues. Per the germline V gene, CDR1 is MNHEY and CDR2 is SMNVEV (reference sequence). The V end was cut by 3 bases, the J end by 5 bases, with 11 bases between. DNA for the CDR3: TGTGCCAGCAGTTTTGGCGGGGCCCACAATGAGCAGTTCTTC. Translated: CASSFGGAHNEQFF.

This sequence joins TRBV30 and TRBJ2-2; TRBD2 matches 10 bases. The CDR3 extends over 15 amino acids. The V gene's germline CDR1 is GTSNPN and CDR2 SVGIG (reference sequence). Trimming cost V 0 bases and J 8 bases; bases outside gene matches: 6. CDR3 sequence reads: CAWSVEREGRGELFF. DNA for the CDR3: TGTGCCTGGAGTGTTGAGCGGGAGGGCCGTGGGGAGCTGTTTTTT.

The V gene is TRBV20-1, the J gene TRBJ2-1; 7 positions agree with TRBD2. The CDR3 is 14 amino acids. The ends lost 3 bases at V and 5 bases at J; junction bases unmatched: 7. Germline CDR1 DFQATT, CDR2 SNEGSKA (reference sequence). CDR3 in DNA: TGCAGTGCTAGTCGGGAGGTAATACACAATGAGCAGTTCTTC. Its translation: CSASREVIHNEQFF.

This sequence joins TRBV7-2 and TRBJ1-4; TRBD1 agrees at 7 bases. From germline, CDR1 is SGHTA and CDR2 FQGNSA. Trimming cost V 6 bases and J 7 bases; bases outside gene matches: 8. The CDR3 contains 14 residues. The CDR3 is CASRVGQAGEKLFF. As DNA, the CDR3 is TGTGCCAGCAGAGTTGGACAGGCCGGTGAAAAACTGTTTTTT. Using reference TRBV7-2 and TRBJ1-4 for the parts outside the CDR3, the full variable domain is GAGVSQSPSNKVTEKGKDVELRCDPISGHTALYWYRQSLGQGLEFLIYFQGNSAPDKSGLPSDRFSAERTGGSVSTLTIQRTQQEDSAVYLCASRVGQAGEKLFFGSGTQLSVL.

V is TRBV15 and J is TRBJ1-5; D unclear. Trimming removed 3 bases from V and 0 bases from J, with 9 bases in between. The CDR3 totals 15 residues. Germline values: CDR1 LNHNV, CDR2 YYDKDF (reference sequence). CDR3 nucleotides: TGTGCCACCAGCAGCCGGATCTATAGCAATCAGCCCCAGCATTTT. This encodes CATSSRIYSNQPQHF.